The 2 T cell receptor beta chains below all came from one sample that was sequenced in a study of blood T cell repertoires in COVID-19. Measured with immunoSEQ multiplex PCR; TCRdb has only the in-frame clones, and not every one. In the table there are about 670,000 clones, around 89% of which are singletons. The sample consisted of peripheral blood. Receptors originate from a young woman with acute or convalescent COVID-19.

The genes are TRBV4-1 and TRBJ1-1; D is uncertain. This CDR3 has 11 amino acids. Deletions cut 4 bases from V and 8 bases from J, with 8 bases between. The V gene's germline CDR1 is MGHRA and CDR2 YSYEKL. CDR3 protein: CASSPGSEAFF. The CDR3 bases are TGCGCCAGCAGCCCCGGTTCCGAAGCTTTCTTT.

The CDR3 DNA reads TGCGCCAGCAGCCCCGACCCGACAGGGGCCCTAGTCTATGGCTACACCTTC. Translated, it gives CASSPDPTGALVYGYTF. The chain has TRBV5-1 and TRBJ1-2, with 8 bases that match TRBD1. This CDR3 is 17 amino acids long. V dropped 4 bases and J dropped 4; count of bases not matched to a gene: 15. From germline, CDR1 is SGHRS and CDR2 YFSETQ.